The clone carrying this T cell receptor (beta chain) appeared once. Its antigen is not known. Treatment here: about 20 received Ad26.COV2.S at low or high dose, single or two shots; about five received placebo; per-sample allocation not given. Sampling occurred on day 63 after the first vaccine or placebo injection. The protocol was immunoSEQ multiplex PCR, while the TCRdb copy is restricted to in-frame clones and leaves out a portion. The sample yields roughly 700,000 clones, roughly 90% seen once. J gave up 6 bases and V 7 bases, and 7 bases lay outside the gene matches. The CDR3 is made up of 13 amino acids. These data belong to a study of Ad26.COV2.S vaccination and SARS-CoV-2 variants. Study as a whole: Intramuscularly, Ad26.COV2.S was given either once or twice, 56 days apart.

General study points: Those who received vaccine or placebo ended up with similar non-spike TCR breadth. Substantial post-vaccination breadth of spike-specific CD8+ and CD4+ T cell responses was reported.

This clonotype was obtained from a person aged 18-60 years who received the Ad26.COV2.S COVID-19 vaccine or a placebo. The chain combines TRBV12-3 or TRBV12-4 with TRBJ1-1; 8 nucleotides line up with TRBD1. The source material was peripheral blood, sampled in a trial of Ad26.COV2.S vaccine versus placebo. This CDR3 is CASNDQGAAEAFF. The CDR3 DNA follows: TGTGCCAGCAATGACCAGGGGGCAGCTGAAGCTTTCTTT.